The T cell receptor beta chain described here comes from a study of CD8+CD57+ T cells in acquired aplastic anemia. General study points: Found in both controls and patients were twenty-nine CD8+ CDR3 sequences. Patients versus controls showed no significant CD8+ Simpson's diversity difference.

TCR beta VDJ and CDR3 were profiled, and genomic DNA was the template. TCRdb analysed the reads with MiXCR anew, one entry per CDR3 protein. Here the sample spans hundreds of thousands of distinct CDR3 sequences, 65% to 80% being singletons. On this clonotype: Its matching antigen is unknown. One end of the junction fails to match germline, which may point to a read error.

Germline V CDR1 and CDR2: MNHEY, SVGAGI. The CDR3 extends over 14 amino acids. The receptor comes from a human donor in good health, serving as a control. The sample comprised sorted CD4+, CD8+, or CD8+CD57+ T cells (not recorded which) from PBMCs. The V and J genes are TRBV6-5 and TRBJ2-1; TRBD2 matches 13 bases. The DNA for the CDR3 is TGTGCCCGCAGTGGGACTAGCGGGGTCCTGGAGCAGTTCTTC. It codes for CARSGTSGVLEQFF.